A single sample is the source of the 17 T cell receptor beta chains below, sequenced in a study of blood T cell repertoires in COVID-19. The data were produced by immunoSEQ multiplex PCR, yet TCRdb's version contains in-frame clones alone and is incomplete. Of roughly 170,000 clones in the sample, about 83% were seen once. Material for sequencing was PBMCs or T cells enriched from blood (not recorded which). The receptors here all came from a woman in her 50s in a cohort exposed to, infected with or recovered from COVID-19 (not recorded which).

J is TRBJ1-4 and V is TRBV19; 9 nucleotides line up with TRBD1. J was trimmed by 7 bases and V by 6 bases; bases with no gene match: 3. Germline CDR1 LNHDA, CDR2 SQIVND (reference sequence). This CDR3 region has 13 residues. CDR3 sequence: CASRGQGLEKLFF. CDR3 DNA sequence: TGTGCCAGTAGGGGACAGGGACTTGAAAAACTGTTTTTT.

This chain joins TRBV25-1 and TRBJ2-7; no clear D. V lost 4 bases and J 4 bases, leaving 11 bases between the germline ends. There are 13 residues in the CDR3. Germline V gene lookup returns CDR1 MGHDK and CDR2 SYGVNS. The CDR3 sequence is CASSATNRYEQYF. In DNA, the CDR3 is TGTGCCAGCAGTGCCACCAATAGATACGAGCAGTACTTC.

V gene TRBV2 combines with J gene TRBJ2-2; 12 bases align to TRBD1. Germline values: CDR1 SNHLY, CDR2 FYNNEI. V lost 5 bases, J lost 6 bases, and 4 bases stayed unmatched. The length of the CDR3 is 15 residues. The CDR3 spells CASSRDRGPAGELFF. Here the CDR3 DNA reads TGTGCCAGCAGTCGGGACAGGGGGCCCGCCGGGGAGCTGTTTTTT. The variable domain in full, with the rest retrieved from reference TRBV2 and TRBJ2-2, is EPEVTQTPSHQVTQMGQEVILRCVPISNHLYFYWYRQILGQKVEFLVSFYNNEISEKSEIFDDQFSVERPDGSNFTLKIRSTKLEDSAMYFCASSRDRGPAGELFFGEGSRLTVL.

A single count supports this clone. The gene calls are TRBV7-9 and TRBJ2-7, with a tentative D call TRBD2 (6 bases). The CDR3 loop spans 15 amino acids. V lost 7 bases and J lost 2, with 18 bases in between. Germline V lookup: CDR1 SEHNR, CDR2 FQNEAQ (reference sequence). DNA of the CDR3: TGTGCCAGCACCTCCTCAGCCTCGGGGGCCTACGAGCAGTACTTC. Its translation: CASTSSASGAYEQYF.

This sequence joins TRBV18 and TRBJ2-7; TRBD2 aligns across 10 bases. The CDR3 has 16 residues. V gave up 4 bases and J gave up 2 bases; unmatched junction bases: 8. CDR1 is KGHSH, CDR2 LQKENI, per germline. The CDR3 here is CASSLKGTSGTYEQYF. DNA for the CDR3: TGTGCCAGCTCACTTAAAGGAACTAGCGGGACCTACGAGCAGTACTTC.

The V and J genes are TRBV30 and TRBJ2-3; TRBD1 matches 7 bases. The CDR3 spans 15 residues. In germline, CDR1 is GTSNPN, CDR2 SVGIG (reference sequence). Germline trimming cut 2 bases from V and 1 base from J; bases unmatched to any gene: 6. CDR3 bases: TGTGCCTGGAGTTTGATGGGGACAGGCACAGATACGCAGTATTTT. The encoded protein is CAWSLMGTGTDTQYF.

V is TRBV24-1 and J is TRBJ2-7, with TRBD1 matching over 8 bases. Germline V gene lookup returns CDR1 KGHDR and CDR2 SFDVKD. The V gene end was trimmed by 5 bases and the J gene end by 5 bases; junction bases not matched to a gene: 13. This CDR3 has 16 amino acids. The CDR3 here is CATSGGGTDRADEQYF. The DNA for the CDR3 is TGTGCCACCAGTGGTGGGGGAACGGACAGGGCCGACGAGCAGTACTTC.

V is TRBV5-1 and J is TRBJ1-5; TRBD1 matches at 8 bases. In germline, CDR1 is SGHRS, CDR2 YFSETQ. CDR3 length: 14 amino acids. The junction had 3 bases not matched to a gene; V was cut back by 4 bases and J by 3 bases. This chain's CDR3 is CASSQGADNQPQHF. The CDR3 DNA is TGCGCCAGCAGCCAGGGGGCCGACAATCAGCCCCAGCATTTT.

J is TRBJ1-1 and V is TRBV19; 8 bases match TRBD1. Germline-derived CDR1 and CDR2 are LNHDA and SQIVND (reference sequence). Trimming removed 8 bases from V and 0 bases from J; junction bases left unmatched: 11. The CDR3 totals 16 residues. The chain's CDR3 is CASPLPGTGVNTEAFF. CDR3 in DNA: TGTGCCAGTCCTCTCCCGGGGACAGGCGTGAACACTGAAGCTTTCTTT.

This clone has a handful of counts. This chain connects TRBV3-1 (or the pseudogene TRBV3-2) to TRBJ2-5; D is possibly TRBD2 (5 bases). Germline assignment: CDR1 LGHDT and CDR2 YNNKEL (reference sequence). CDR3 length: 15 residues. Trimming cost V 5 bases and J 5 bases, with 18 bases left between them. The CDR3 bases are TGTGCCAGCAGCTCCCGAGGAGGTGGTACGGAGACCCAGTACTTC. Amino acid sequence: CASSSRGGGTETQYF.

The V and J genes are TRBV11-3 and TRBJ1-2; 11 bases align to TRBD1. CDR1 is SGHNT, CDR2 YENEEA, per germline. After removal of 5 bases from V and 8 bases from J, the junction contained 7 bases not matched to a gene. This CDR3 has 14 amino acids. The CDR3 region has the DNA TGTGCCAGCAGCCCAGGACAGGGGGCTGTGGGCTACACCTTC. Its translation is CASSPGQGAVGYTF.

The chain employs TRBV7-2 and TRBJ2-7; 12 bases line up with TRBD2. The ends lost 4 bases at V and 4 bases at J; junction bases unmatched: 8. The CDR3 is 16 amino acids. Germline V gives CDR1 SGHTA, CDR2 FQGNSA. The CDR3 loop is CASSSRGTSGPYEQYF. The CDR3, as DNA: TGTGCCAGCAGCTCAAGAGGGACTAGCGGGCCGTACGAGCAGTACTTC.

The J gene is TRBJ2-3, the V gene TRBV4-1, with TRBD2 matching 8 bases. With 2 bases clipped from V and 0 bases from J, the junction kept 10 bases outside the gene matches. From germline, CDR1 is MGHRA and CDR2 YSYEKL. This CDR3 region has 18 residues. The CDR3 nucleotides are TGCGCCAGCAGCCAAAAAGGACTAGCCAGACTTAGCACAGATACGCAGTATTTT. It yields the protein CASSQKGLARLSTDTQYF.

The rearrangement joins TRBV6-5 to TRBJ1-3; D gene ambiguous. CDR3 length: 14 amino acids. The V gene lost 4 bases and the J gene lost 1 base, with 8 bases spanning the gap. Looked up from germline, CDR1 is MNHEY and CDR2 is SVGAGI. The CDR3: CASSFEASGNTIYF. The DNA for the CDR3 is TGTGCCAGCAGTTTTGAAGCATCTGGAAACACCATATATTTT.

The gene calls are TRBV5-1 and TRBJ2-1, with TRBD2 as a possible D gene (6 bases). Germline V gene data show CDR1 as SGHRS and CDR2 as YFSETQ. V shed 5 bases and J shed 4 bases, with 19 bases lying between them. The CDR3 spans 16 residues. The CDR3 reads CASSGTGTSVYNEQFF. CDR3 DNA sequence: TGCGCCAGCAGTGGTACCGGGACTTCCGTATACAATGAGCAGTTCTTC.

The rearrangement links TRBV4-2 to TRBJ2-7; TRBD2 matches at 8 bases. Trimming at V came to 0 bases and at J to 7 bases, leaving 8 bases not matched to a gene. Per germline, CDR1 LGHNA and CDR2 YNFKEQ. This CDR3 region has 15 residues. The CDR3 nucleotides are TGTGCCAGCAGCCAAGATCGGGGGGGCGCGGGGGAGCAGTACTTC. Encoded protein: CASSQDRGGAGEQYF.

The chain recombines TRBV11-2 with TRBJ1-3; the D gene is possibly TRBD1 (5 bases). Germline CDR1 SGHAT, CDR2 FQNNGV. CDR3 length equals 14 residues. V lost 1 base and J 3 bases, leaving 7 bases between the germline ends. The CDR3 sequence is CASSLGGLGNTIYF. For the CDR3, the DNA is TGTGCCAGCAGCTTAGGGGGACTTGGAAACACCATATATTTT.